The 30 T cell receptor beta chains in this list originate from one sample, sequenced in a study of blood T cell repertoires in COVID-19. Produced via immunoSEQ multiplex PCR; TCRdb's table is partial and in-frame only. Of around 140,000 clones listed, approximately 82% are singletons. Sequenced material: peripheral blood. Receptors originate from a human donor in a cohort sampled during active COVID-19.

This clone was counted a single time. The chain has TRBV19 and TRBJ2-7, with 8 positions matching TRBD1. The CDR3 length is 16 residues. Germline CDR1 is LNHDA and CDR2 is SQIVND (reference sequence). V was pared by 5 bases and J by 3 bases, with 12 bases of the junction left unmatched. The CDR3 protein is CASSALGQGPFYEQYF. CDR3 nucleotide sequence: TGTGCCAGTAGTGCCCTTGGACAGGGACCTTTCTACGAGCAGTACTTC.

This rearrangement joins TRBV3-1 (or the pseudogene TRBV3-2) to TRBJ1-1; no clear D gene. The CDR3 loop spans 14 amino acids. Trimming left V 2 bases short and J 6 bases short, with 13 bases between. In germline, CDR1 is LGHDT, CDR2 YNNKEL (reference sequence). This chain's CDR3 is CASSQRSGVSEAFF. The CDR3, as DNA: TGTGCCAGCAGCCAAAGAAGCGGGGTTTCTGAAGCTTTCTTT.

The chain is built from TRBV5-8 and TRBJ1-5; D is unclear. Germline V gene lookup returns CDR1 SGHTS and CDR2 YDEGEE. V was shortened by 0 bases and J by 4 bases, with 8 bases between the two germline ends. This CDR3 contains 14 residues. CDR3: CASSLEQPNQPQHF. CDR3 DNA sequence: TGTGCCAGCAGCTTGGAACAGCCGAATCAGCCCCAGCATTTT.

This sequence joins TRBV6-6 and TRBJ2-5, with TRBD1 matching 10 bases. Losses at the gene ends were 4 bases for V and 5 bases for J; bases not matched to a gene: 7. Germline CDR1 and CDR2: MNHNY and SVGAGI (reference sequence). The CDR3 covers 15 residues. DNA for the CDR3: TGTGCCAGCAGTTCCTTGACAGGGGGCAGGGAGACCCAGTACTTC. Translating gives CASSSLTGGRETQYF.

The chain uses TRBV18 and TRBJ2-1; D not resolved. The length of the CDR3 is 15 residues. The germline gives CDR1 KGHSH, CDR2 LQKENI. V lost 2 bases and J lost 0, with 8 bases in between. This CDR3 is CASSPSLSSYNEQFF. CDR3 in DNA: TGTGCCAGCTCACCATCCCTGAGCTCCTACAATGAGCAGTTCTTC.

DNA of the CDR3: TGCGCCAGCAGCCAAGAATCCCAAGGGGTCGTTGGGGGCTACACCTTC. Amino acids: CASSQESQGVVGGYTF. The V gene is TRBV4-1, the J gene TRBJ1-2; a possible D gene is TRBD1 (5 bases). Germline loops: CDR1 MGHRA, CDR2 YSYEKL. The CDR3 contains 16 residues. Trimming left V 0 bases short and J 8 bases short, with 19 bases between.

The rearrangement joins TRBV7-2 to TRBJ1-6; D possibly corresponds to TRBD1 (5 bases). This CDR3 is 13 amino acids long. Trimming pared 7 bases from V and 10 bases from J, leaving 14 bases between. In germline, CDR1 is SGHTA, CDR2 FQGNSA. CDR3 amino acids: CASTQIGHSPLHF. DNA for the CDR3: TGTGCCAGCACCCAAATAGGACACTCACCCCTCCACTTT.

This clone was seen many times. This rearrangement joins TRBV5-1 to TRBJ1-1; perhaps TRBD1 as D (5 bases). V shed 4 bases and J shed 1 base, with 14 bases lying between them. Germline V gene sequence: CDR1 SGHRS, CDR2 YFSETQ. The CDR3 loop spans 15 amino acids. In DNA, the CDR3 is TGCGCCAGCAGCCGGGACGGAGGGGAGAACACTGAAGCTTTCTTT. Translating it yields CASSRDGGENTEAFF. The full variable domain, with the rest looked up from reference TRBV5-1 and TRBJ1-1, is KAGVTQTPRYLIKTRGQQVTLSCSPISGHRSVSWYQQTPGQGLQFLFEYFSETQRNKGNFPGRFSGRQFSNSRSEMNVSTLELGDSALYLCASSRDGGENTEAFFGQGTRLTVV.

The chain has TRBV12-3 or TRBV12-4 and TRBJ2-1; D remains unclear. The V end was cut by 3 bases, the J end by 1 base, with 4 bases between. The CDR3 consists of 13 residues. The CDR3 DNA sequence: TGTGCCAGCAGTTTCTCTTCCTACAATGAGCAGTTCTTC. It encodes CASSFSSYNEQFF.

The chain combines TRBV19 with TRBJ1-2; no firm D call. This CDR3 is built from 14 residues. Germline V lookup: CDR1 LNHDA, CDR2 SQIVND (reference sequence). V lost 6 bases to trimming and J lost 0 bases, with 11 bases between them. CDR3 sequence: CASRVTGTNYGYTF. The CDR3, as DNA: TGTGCCAGTAGAGTAACGGGAACTAACTATGGCTACACCTTC.

J is TRBJ2-1 and V is TRBV11-2, with 7 bases lining up with TRBD2. Germline V gene lookup returns CDR1 SGHAT and CDR2 FQNNGV. This CDR3 region has 14 residues. V trimming: 3 bases; J trimming: 8 bases; junction bases outside the gene matches: 7. The CDR3 DNA is TGTGCCAGCAGCTTTCTAGCGGAGTCGCATGAGCAGTTCTTC. Translation: CASSFLAESHEQFF.

This clone has only one observation. This chain links TRBV15 with TRBJ1-5, with 7 bases identical to TRBD1. The CDR3 covers 14 residues. Germline CDR1 and CDR2: LNHNV and YYDKDF (reference sequence). The J segment lost 4 bases and the V segment lost 0 bases, leaving 0 bases of the junction unmatched. CDR3 coding DNA: TGTGCCACCAGCAGAGAGACAGGGAATCAGCCCCAGCATTTT. It codes for CATSRETGNQPQHF. The full variable domain, its missing parts supplied by reference TRBV15 and TRBJ1-5, is DAMVIQNPRYQVTQFGKPVTLSCSQTLNHNVMYWYQQKSSQAPKLLFHYYDKDFNNEADTPDNFQSRRPNTSFCFLDIRSPGLGDTAMYLCATSRETGNQPQHFGDGTRLSIL.

V gene TRBV14 combines with J gene TRBJ2-2; 8 nucleotides agree with TRBD1. Per germline, CDR1 SGHDN and CDR2 FVKESK. CDR3 length: 15 amino acids. V was clipped by 5 bases and J by 4 bases; unmatched bases: 6. The CDR3 DNA follows: TGTGCCAGCAGCGGACAGGGTGGAGGCACCGGGGAGCTGTTTTTT. This sequence encodes CASSGQGGGTGELFF.

In this sample, this clone turned up once. This rearrangement joins TRBV7-9 to TRBJ2-3; 7 bases fit TRBD2. The ends lost 0 bases at V and 2 bases at J; junction bases unmatched: 11. This CDR3 is 18 amino acids long. Looked up from germline, CDR1 is SEHNR and CDR2 is FQNEAQ (reference sequence). Here the CDR3 reads CASSLAGLLATLTDTQYF. The CDR3 nucleotides read TGTGCCAGCAGCTTAGCGGGTTTACTAGCGACGCTCACAGATACGCAGTATTTT.

The chain couples TRBV27 to TRBJ2-3; TRBD1 agrees at 12 bases. The CDR3 is 17 residues long. Per germline, CDR1 MNHEY and CDR2 SMNVEV (reference sequence). V gave up 3 bases and J gave up 1 base; unmatched junction bases: 5. The chain's CDR3 is CASSFGDRGRGTDTQYF. The CDR3 DNA is TGTGCCAGCAGTTTTGGGGACAGGGGGCGCGGCACAGATACGCAGTATTTT.

This chain's CDR3 is CASSLPGLAGGVTGELFF. DNA for the CDR3: TGTGCCAGCAGCTTACCGGGACTAGCGGGAGGAGTCACCGGGGAGCTGTTTTTT. The chain couples TRBV5-6 to TRBJ2-2; 15 bases match TRBD2. The CDR3 runs 18 residues. CDR1 SGHDT and CDR2 YYEEEE come from the germline V gene. With 2 bases clipped from V and 4 bases from J, the junction kept 6 bases outside the gene matches. Drawing the rest from reference TRBV5-6 and TRBJ2-2, the complete variable domain is DAGVTQSPTHLIKTRGQQVTLRCSPKSGHDTVSWYQQALGQGPQFIFQYYEEEERQRGNFPDRFSGHQFPNYSSELNVNALLLGDSALYLCASSLPGLAGGVTGELFFGEGSRLTVL.

V usage is TRBV30 and J usage is TRBJ2-5, with 8 bases that match TRBD2. Germline lookup yields CDR1 GTSNPN and CDR2 SVGIG (reference sequence). With V trimmed by 4 bases and J by 6 bases, 10 bases remained unmatched. This CDR3 comprises 14 residues. The CDR3 reads CAWTFTGTRKTQYF. CDR3 nucleotides: TGTGCCTGGACCTTCACGGGGACTAGGAAGACCCAGTACTTC. Full variable domain (remainder filled in from reference TRBV30 and TRBJ2-5): SQTIHQWPATLVQPVGSPLSLECTVEGTSNPNLYWYRQAAGRGLQLLFYSVGIGQISSEVPQNLSASRPQDRQFILSSKKLLLSDSGFYLCAWTFTGTRKTQYFGPGTRLLVL.

This chain connects TRBV5-1 to TRBJ2-7; possibly TRBD1 for D (6 bases). Trimming pared 2 bases from V and 3 bases from J, leaving 12 bases between. Germline CDR1 is SGHRS and CDR2 is YFSETQ. The length of the CDR3 is 14 residues. The CDR3 DNA sequence: TGCGCCAGCAGCTTACAGGGTGTCCGCTACGAGCAGTACTTC. Translating it yields CASSLQGVRYEQYF.

V gene TRBV5-1 combines with J gene TRBJ1-6; 8 nucleotides agree with TRBD1. This CDR3 is built from 15 residues. V was pared by 4 bases and J by 8 bases, with 8 bases of the junction left unmatched. The V gene's germline CDR1 is SGHRS and CDR2 YFSETQ. Here the CDR3 DNA reads TGCGCCAGCAGCCGTGGACAGGGAGCCGATTCACCCCTCCACTTT. Amino acids: CASSRGQGADSPLHF. Full variable domain (outside the CDR3, taken from reference TRBV5-1 and TRBJ1-6): KAGVTQTPRYLIKTRGQQVTLSCSPISGHRSVSWYQQTPGQGLQFLFEYFSETQRNKGNFPGRFSGRQFSNSRSEMNVSTLELGDSALYLCASSRGQGADSPLHFGNGTRLTVT.

The chain is built from TRBV6-1 and TRBJ2-1; 7 bases match TRBD2. The CDR3 runs 16 residues. The germline V gene encodes CDR1 MNHNS and CDR2 SASEGT. V was pared by 4 bases and J by 9 bases, with 15 bases of the junction left unmatched. CDR3 amino acids: CASSGGTGGWGGEQFF. CDR3 bases: TGTGCCAGCAGTGGGGGAACAGGTGGCTGGGGGGGTGAGCAGTTCTTC.

The rearrangement links TRBV7-9 to TRBJ1-2; D possibly corresponds to TRBD1 (6 bases). The germline gives CDR1 SEHNR, CDR2 FQNEAQ (reference sequence). The CDR3 has 15 residues. Trimming stripped 1 base from V and 4 bases from J, with 13 bases between. CDR3 in amino acids: CASSLGQGPTYGYTF. The CDR3 DNA reads as TGTGCCAGCAGCTTAGGTCAGGGGCCTACCTATGGCTACACCTTC.

J is TRBJ1-1 and V is TRBV6-2 or TRBV6-3, with D possibly TRBD1 on 6 matching bases. Trimming removed 5 bases from V and 0 bases from J, with 19 bases in between. The CDR3 consists of 17 residues. Germline V lookup: CDR1 MNHEY, CDR2 SVGEGT. The CDR3 sequence: CASSTRGRGTLNTEAFF. CDR3 sequence (DNA): TGTGCCAGCAGTACCCGGGGGCGGGGGACTTTGAACACTGAAGCTTTCTTT.

This chain joins TRBV6-5 and TRBJ2-7; TRBD2 is a possible D gene (6 bases). The CDR3 sequence is 15 residues long. From germline, CDR1 is MNHEY and CDR2 SVGAGI. Trimming took off 6 bases at V and 5 bases at J, with 20 bases between the two ends. The CDR3 sequence: CASRAPRGRRDEQYF. In DNA, the CDR3 is TGTGCCAGCAGGGCCCCCCGGGGGAGGCGGGACGAGCAGTACTTC.

The CDR3 region has the DNA TGTGCCAGCAGTTTATCGGCCAGGGTGGACCATATTCCCTACGAGCAGTACTTC. It encodes CASSLSARVDHIPYEQYF. The chain uses TRBV27 and TRBJ2-7; D is possibly TRBD1 (5 bases). Trimming shortened V by 0 bases and J by 2 bases, and 20 bases separated the two germline ends. CDR1 MNHEY and CDR2 SMNVEV come from the germline V gene (reference sequence). This CDR3 contains 18 residues.

The chain carries TRBV27 and TRBJ2-7; 9 nucleotides match TRBD2. The germline V gene encodes CDR1 MNHEY and CDR2 SMNVEV (reference sequence). V shed 6 bases and J 1 base; nucleotides not matched to a gene: 10. The CDR3 has 16 residues. In DNA form, the CDR3 reads TGTGCCAGCAGCTCCTTCCTCGCGGGAGGGTCCTACGAGCAGTACTTC. Residues: CASSSFLAGGSYEQYF.

This rearrangement joins TRBV6-1 to TRBJ1-1, with TRBD1 as a possible D gene (6 bases). From germline, CDR1 is MNHNS and CDR2 SASEGT. Trimming cost V 3 bases and J 1 base, with 12 bases left between them. The CDR3 covers 15 residues. The CDR3 region is CASSDSSTGNTEAFF. CDR3 in DNA: TGTGCCAGCAGTGATTCCTCGACAGGGAACACTGAAGCTTTCTTT.

This sequence joins TRBV6-2 or TRBV6-3 and TRBJ1-6; D is unresolved. Germline V CDR1 and CDR2: MNHEY, SVGEGT. V lost 6 bases and J lost 3, with 9 bases in between. The CDR3 sequence is 14 residues long. The CDR3 DNA follows: TGTGCCAGCAGCAGACAAGACTATAATTCACCCCTCCACTTT. Its translation: CASSRQDYNSPLHF.

The CDR3 sequence: CASSPSGQETQYF. In DNA, the CDR3 is TGTGCCAGCTCCCCTAGCGGACAAGAGACCCAGTACTTC. The chain couples TRBV18 to TRBJ2-5; 7 bases agree with TRBD2. V dropped 6 bases and J dropped 2; count of bases not matched to a gene: 3. Germline V gene data show CDR1 as KGHSH and CDR2 as LQKENI. This CDR3 is 13 amino acids long.

The chain employs TRBV28 and TRBJ1-1; 9 positions agree with TRBD1. The V segment lost 3 bases and the J segment 4 bases; nucleotides outside the gene matches: 3. Germline CDR1 is MDHEN and CDR2 is SYDVKM. This CDR3 is 14 amino acids long. As DNA, the CDR3 is TGTGCCAGCAGTTTTAGGACAGGGGTCACTGAAGCTTTCTTT. This sequence encodes CASSFRTGVTEAFF.

The rearrangement links TRBV4-1 to TRBJ2-1; 7 bases map to TRBD2. Looked up from germline, CDR1 is MGHRA and CDR2 is YSYEKL. This CDR3 has 15 residues. The V and J ends lost 1 base and 3 bases, in that order; junction bases with no gene match: 3. CDR3 sequence reads: CASSQASGDYNEQFF. The CDR3 DNA reads as TGCGCCAGCAGCCAAGCTAGCGGAGACTACAATGAGCAGTTCTTC.